The 18 T cell receptor beta chains below all came from one sample that was sequenced in a study of shared clonotypes between healthy human individuals. Repertoires were generated with immunoSEQ multiplex PCR, while TCRdb's copy carries only in-frame clones and drops some. In the table there are around 1.5 million clones, 98% of which are singletons. The sample taken for sequencing was naive CD4+ T cells sorted from blood. Regarding subset: CD45RA+ positively selected. These receptors were collected from a man in his thirties or forties in good health.

A remark on this clone: The sample has other DNA sequences that encode this CDR3 too. The chain links TRBV5-1 to TRBJ2-2; D is perhaps TRBD2 (5 bases). Trimming stripped 3 bases from V and 0 bases from J, with 9 bases between. CDR1 and CDR2 from the germline V gene are SGHRS and YFSETQ. The length of the CDR3 is 15 residues. CDR3: CASSSGSSNTGELFF. CDR3 bases: TGCGCCAGCAGCTCTGGGAGCTCGAACACCGGGGAGCTGTTTTTT.

This rearrangement joins TRBV5-1 to TRBJ1-1; D is unresolved. Germline-derived CDR1 and CDR2 are SGHRS and YFSETQ. The V end lost 1 base, the J end lost 1 base, and 11 bases lay between the germline ends. This CDR3 comprises 15 residues. CDR3 sequence: CASSLLGTTNTEAFF. Here the CDR3 DNA reads TGCGCCAGCAGCTTGTTAGGCACTACGAACACTGAAGCTTTCTTT. The full variable domain, rest sourced from reference TRBV5-1 and TRBJ1-1, is KAGVTQTPRYLIKTRGQQVTLSCSPISGHRSVSWYQQTPGQGLQFLFEYFSETQRNKGNFPGRFSGRQFSNSRSEMNVSTLELGDSALYLCASSLLGTTNTEAFFGQGTRLTVV.

The chain is built from TRBV19 and TRBJ2-3; D not resolved. The CDR3 has 14 residues. Germline V CDR1 and CDR2: LNHDA, SQIVND (reference sequence). V was shortened by 1 base and J by 2 bases, with 7 bases between the two germline ends. For the CDR3, the DNA is TGTGCCAGTAGTATAGGCGTCTTCACAGATACGCAGTATTTT. Its protein is CASSIGVFTDTQYF.

The V call is TRBV28, the J call TRBJ2-7; 15 positions agree with TRBD2. Trimming at V came to 8 bases and at J to 4 bases, leaving 3 bases not matched to a gene. CDR1 and CDR2 (germline): MDHEN, SYDVKM. The CDR3 contains 14 residues. The CDR3 here is CASGLAGGRYEQYF. The CDR3 DNA reads as TGTGCCAGCGGACTAGCGGGAGGGAGATACGAGCAGTACTTC.

In nucleotides, the CDR3 is TGTGCCCTTAGGGACTCTGGGGCCAACGTCCTGACTTTC. Its translation: CALRDSGANVLTF. V usage is TRBV7-9 and J usage is TRBJ2-6, with D hard to call. From germline, CDR1 is SEHNR and CDR2 FQNEAQ (reference sequence). The CDR3 is 13 amino acids. V lost 11 bases to trimming and J lost 0 bases, with 8 bases between them.

This sequence joins TRBV5-1 and TRBJ2-1, with D possibly being TRBD2 (6 bases). V was cut by 4 bases and J by 8 bases, with 19 bases left in between. The CDR3 covers 15 residues. Germline values: CDR1 SGHRS, CDR2 YFSETQ. The CDR3 coding sequence is TGCGCCAGCAGCCCGAACCAGGGCGGGGTCCATGAGCAGTTCTTC. Translating it yields CASSPNQGGVHEQFF.

This clone was detected once. The chain is built from TRBV28 and TRBJ2-7; 7 bases line up with TRBD2. The CDR3 contains 14 residues. Germline V gene sequence: CDR1 MDHEN, CDR2 SYDVKM. Trimming took 4 bases from V and 5 from J; bases not matched to a gene: 8. The CDR3, as DNA: TGTGCCAGCAGTTCCCCTTGGGGAGGGCACGAGCAGTACTTC. It is translated as CASSSPWGGHEQYF.

This chain joins TRBV2 and TRBJ2-2; 8 nucleotides line up with TRBD1. Germline values: CDR1 SNHLY, CDR2 FYNNEI. The CDR3 covers 15 residues. V gave up 6 bases and J gave up 2 bases; unmatched junction bases: 5. The CDR3 DNA is TGTGCCAGCAGCCGGGACAGGCCAAACACCGGGGAGCTGTTTTTT. Amino acid sequence: CASSRDRPNTGELFF.

This chain joins TRBV2 and TRBJ2-1, with D unresolved. The germline gives CDR1 SNHLY, CDR2 FYNNEI. The CDR3 contains 14 residues. With 1 base removed from V and 5 bases from J, the gap between germline ends came to 9 bases. The CDR3 nucleotides are TGTGCCAGCAGTGAAGGGACGAGAAACAATGAGCAGTTCTTC. Its protein is CASSEGTRNNEQFF.

This clone was observed a single time. The chain is built from TRBV2 and TRBJ2-1; a possible D gene is TRBD1 (6 bases). The CDR3 has 15 residues. V lost 9 bases and J lost 0, with 15 bases in between. CDR1 and CDR2 (germline): SNHLY, FYNNEI. The CDR3 sequence: CARMRDTTSYNEQFF. The DNA of the CDR3 is TGTGCCAGAATGAGGGACACAACCTCCTACAATGAGCAGTTCTTC.

Notes on this clone: Other DNA variants within this sample encode the same CDR3. The V call is TRBV5-6, the J call TRBJ2-7, with D unclear. V was trimmed by 0 bases and J by 3 bases, leaving 4 bases between them. In germline, CDR1 is SGHDT, CDR2 YYEEEE. The length of the CDR3 is 12 residues. The CDR3 DNA reads TGTGCCAGCAGCTTGGGCGGCTACGAGCAGTACTTC. Its protein product is CASSLGGYEQYF.

A word on this clone: Other DNA variants within this sample encode the same CDR3. The chain has TRBV2 and TRBJ2-7; D is uncertain. The CDR3 sequence is 10 residues long. Germline CDR1 reads SNHLY; CDR2 reads FYNNEI. Deletions cut 5 bases from V and 3 bases from J, with 2 bases between. In DNA, the CDR3 is TGTGCCAGCAGTCTCTACGAGCAGTACTTC. Translated, it gives CASSLYEQYF. The full variable domain, with the rest looked up from reference TRBV2 and TRBJ2-7, is EPEVTQTPSHQVTQMGQEVILRCVPISNHLYFYWYRQILGQKVEFLVSFYNNEISEKSEIFDDQFSVERPDGSNFTLKIRSTKLEDSAMYFCASSLYEQYFGPGTRLTVT.

The chain's CDR3 is CASSLEGQVYTEAFF. CDR3 bases: TGCGCCAGCAGCTTGGAGGGGCAGGTTTACACTGAAGCTTTCTTT. The V gene is TRBV5-1, the J gene TRBJ1-1, with D maybe TRBD1 (5 bases). This CDR3 region has 15 residues. With 0 bases removed from V and 3 bases from J, the gap between germline ends came to 12 bases. The germline gives CDR1 SGHRS, CDR2 YFSETQ.

The gene calls are TRBV7-6 and TRBJ2-7; the D call may be TRBD1 or TRBD2 (6 bases each). Germline CDR1 reads SGHVS; CDR2 reads FNYEAQ. The CDR3 is made up of 16 amino acids. The ends were cut back, 5 bases at V and 2 bases at J, with 19 bases in the middle. The CDR3 here is CASSLAWGGTTYEQYF. Here the CDR3 DNA reads TGTGCCAGCAGCCTCGCCTGGGGCGGGACAACCTACGAGCAGTACTTC.

The chain uses TRBV7-3 and TRBJ2-2, with D uncertain. The germline CDR1 and CDR2 sequences are SGHTA and FQGTGA. The CDR3 extends over 14 amino acids. Trimming left V 4 bases short and J 4 bases short, with 10 bases between. CDR3 loop: CASSSWDLTGELFF. Here the CDR3 DNA reads TGTGCCAGCAGCTCCTGGGATCTCACCGGGGAGCTGTTTTTT.

As concerns this clone: Other DNA sequences within the sample encode an identical CDR3. The chain has TRBV7-9 and TRBJ2-7; D unclear. V was trimmed by 3 bases and J by 2 bases, leaving 5 bases between them. CDR3 length equals 12 residues. Germline V CDR1 and CDR2: SEHNR, FQNEAQ (reference sequence). CDR3 nucleotides: TGTGCCAGCAGCTTGGGAACCTACGAGCAGTACTTC. Its protein is CASSLGTYEQYF.

The rearrangement links TRBV7-8 to TRBJ1-1; D gene uncertain. In germline, CDR1 is SGHVS, CDR2 FQNEAQ. The V and J ends lost 5 bases and 3 bases respectively, with 16 bases between them. This CDR3 has 15 residues. CDR3 sequence reads: CASSRSSRLDTEAFF. CDR3 bases: TGTGCCAGCAGCCGCTCGAGCAGACTGGACACTGAAGCTTTCTTT.

CDR3 sequence (DNA): TGTGCCAGCAGTCCAATGACTAGCGGCTACGAGCAGTACTTC. Translating gives CASSPMTSGYEQYF. The chain uses TRBV6-5 and TRBJ2-7, with 9 bases aligning to TRBD2. The CDR3 runs to 14 residues. Germline V gene sequence: CDR1 MNHEY, CDR2 SVGAGI. The V segment lost 5 bases and the J segment 3 bases; nucleotides outside the gene matches: 5.